Detailed here is one TCR beta chain. It lacks a known antigen. Base qualities were left out, and no much larger clone turns up one base away. The record originates from a study of blood T cell repertoires in COVID-19 (dated by TCRdb to 2019 to 2021). About the investigation overall: Samples covering the acute and convalescent phases of COVID-19 were provided by collaborators in the United States, Italy and Spain. The samples were drawn from two sources: the first 160 participants of the ongoing ImmuneRACE study, and 1,254 subjects contributed by 6 global collaborators. A freely available public database, intended as a resource for researchers studying the immune response to SARS-CoV-2, is where the repertoires were released. Where available, HLA class I and class II types were obtained from metadata supplied by the sample provider rather than from assay-based typing. Subjects who had been exposed to COVID-19, were actively infected with it, or had recovered from it provided the deeply sampled blood TCRbeta repertoires that made up the dataset. The material from the prospective study consisted of cDNA or gDNA derived from T cells, B-cell-depleted T cells, or PBMCs. A de-identified subject ID, COVID-19 status, age in years and sex were almost always included in the sample metadata. Results the study describes overall, beyond this receptor: Clinical and demographic metadata were provided uncurated, with the amount varying by source and participant.

Per the germline V gene, MGHRA is the CDR1 and YSYEKL is the CDR2. The V and J ends are trimmed by 1 base and 0 bases, leaving 12 bases between them. The CDR3 spans 16 residues, from the cysteine through the phenylalanine. The DNA shown is the 48-base CDR3, in frame from base 1. TCRbeta CDR3 regions were amplified from genomic DNA using the immunoSEQ Assay, a bias-controlled multiplex PCR. For the original study's pipeline: The number of nucleated cells in each sample was estimated by amplification of reference gene primers within the assay. To quantify the absolute abundance of each unique TCRbeta CDR3 rearrangement, sequence reads were collapsed and filtered. For each sample, productive Simpson clonality was calculated by taking the square root of Simpson's diversity index across productive rearrangements. TCRdb carries this immuneACCESS record with in-frame sequences only. Its versions omit some clonotypes, under half of them owing to an unresolved V gene in the studies checked, with the rest unexplained. V and J calls and clone size are given by that table; D and trimming were obtained from the DNA. This sample comprises 150,000 to 200,000 clones, 86% of them detected only once. The ten largest clones capture approximately 9.9% of the sample.

One collaborating source in Seattle enrolled patients while the patients were actively infected and followed the patients over time throughout the course of disease. Whole blood was collected in K2EDTA tubes by collaborating institutions according to the institutions' own protocols. For TCRbeta analysis, collaborators shipped samples as frozen whole blood, isolated PBMCs, or DNA extracted from either of those sample types. The clonotype comes from a woman aged 55-70 years with COVID-19, enrolled during active disease. Sequencing input: peripheral blood. This chain joins TRBV4-1 to TRBJ1-2; no confident D gene assignment can be made. CDR3 reads: CASSQVVLGTNYGYTF. The DNA sequence is given as TGCGCCAGCAGCCAAGTGGTACTGGGCACTAACTATGGCTACACCTTC.